This is a list of T cell receptor beta chains from one sample in a study of early T cells in non-severe SARS-CoV-2 infection. TCRdb re-analysed the 5' RACE reads in MiXCR, keeping a single row per CDR3 protein. Of tens of thousands of distinct CDR3 sequences listed, roughly a tenth are singletons. Sequenced sample: whole blood. The receptors come from an adult who was a healthcare worker with PCR-confirmed SARS-CoV-2 infection or an uninfected control (not recorded which). CDR3s include the opening cysteine and the closing phenylalanine or tryptophan. A D gene is named only where the DNA matches it firmly. Clone sizes are given selectively: once, few, many, or a class where the clone is expanded.

J: TRBJ1-5; size: NA; D: NA; V: TRBV28; DNA: TGTGCCAGCAGTTTTGGCAATCAGCCCCAGCATTTT; CDR3: CASSFGNQPQHF
J: TRBJ2-6; size: many; D: NA; V: TRBV7-2; DNA: TGTGCCAGCAGCTCAATCGGAGCTGGGGCCAACGTCCTGACTTTC; CDR3: CASSSIGAGANVLTF
J: TRBJ1-5; size: many; D: TRBD1; V: TRBV7-9; DNA: TGTGCCAGCAGCGCAGGACAGGGGACTAATCAGCCCCAGCATTTT; CDR3: CASSAGQGTNQPQHF
J: TRBJ1-1; size: many; D: NA; V: TRBV12-5; DNA: TGTGCTAGTGGTGAAGAGGCCCGGAACACTGAAGCTTTCTTT; CDR3: CASGEEARNTEAFF
J: TRBJ2-7; size: many; D: NA; V: TRBV11-2; DNA: TGTGCCAGCAGCTTAGTGAGACTAGAAACCTACGAGCAGTACTTC; CDR3: CASSLVRLETYEQYF
J: TRBJ2-2; size: many; D: NA; V: TRBV19; DNA: TGTGCCAGTAGACTGGGTTACACCGGGGAGCTGTTTTTT; CDR3: CASRLGYTGELFF
J: TRBJ2-1; size: few; D: TRBD2; V: TRBV6-2/TRBV6-3; DNA: TGTGCCAGCAGTTTCGGACTAGCGGTCCTTGATTACGACAATGAGCAGTTCTTC; CDR3: CASSFGLAVLDYDNEQFF
J: TRBJ1-4; size: NA; D: NA; V: TRBV3-1; DNA: TGTGCCAGCAGCCAAGGCCAGGAGTTAGGAAAACTGTTTTTT; CDR3: CASSQGQELGKLFF
J: TRBJ2-2; size: few; D: TRBD1; V: TRBV6-2/TRBV6-3; DNA: TGTGCCAGCAGTAGTGGGACAGGGGCGAACACCGGGGAGCTGTTTTTT; CDR3: CASSSGTGANTGELFF
J: TRBJ2-7; size: few; D: NA; V: TRBV7-8; DNA: TGTGCCAGCAGCTTAGCGAGCGCCTACGAGCAGTACTTC; CDR3: CASSLASAYEQYF
J: TRBJ2-7; size: few; D: NA; V: TRBV7-2; DNA: TGTGCCAGCTCAGAGGGCAGGATCAACTACGAGCAGTACTTC; CDR3: CASSEGRINYEQYF
J: TRBJ2-5; size: few; D: TRBD2; V: TRBV7-9; DNA: TGTGCCAGCAGCCGGGGGGTAAGAGAGAATTCCCAAGAGACCCAGTACTTC; CDR3: CASSRGVRENSQETQYF
J: TRBJ1-5; size: many; D: TRBD1; V: TRBV7-9; DNA: TGTGCCAGCAGCCCGGACAGGGCCGTTGGCAATCAGCCCCAGCATTTT; CDR3: CASSPDRAVGNQPQHF
J: TRBJ2-1; size: many; D: TRBD2; V: TRBV11-1; DNA: TGTGCCAGCAGCTTCGTTCGCGGGGGGTATAGTGAGCAGTTCTTC; CDR3: CASSFVRGGYSEQFF
J: TRBJ1-4; size: few; D: NA; V: TRBV30; DNA: TGTGCCTGGAGTGCGATTGCAACTAATGAAAAACTGTTTTTT; CDR3: CAWSAIATNEKLFF
J: TRBJ2-7; size: NA; D: NA; V: TRBV12-3/TRBV12-4; DNA: TGTGCCAGCAGTTACTACAGTTCCCTAGCCTTC; CDR3: CASSYYSSLAF
J: TRBJ1-1; size: NA; D: NA; V: TRBV2; DNA: TGTGCCAGTCACAGGGAGATGAACACTGAAGCTTTCTTT; CDR3: CASHREMNTEAFF
J: TRBJ1-2; size: few; D: NA; V: TRBV7-2; DNA: TGTGCCAGCAGCTTACCACAGAACTATGGCTACACCTTC; CDR3: CASSLPQNYGYTF
J: TRBJ2-1; size: many; D: TRBD2; V: TRBV24-1; DNA: TGTGCCACCAGTGATTTGGGGACTAGCGGCTACAATGAGCAGTTCTTC; CDR3: CATSDLGTSGYNEQFF
J: TRBJ2-5; size: few; D: TRBD1; V: TRBV11-2; DNA: TGTGCCAGCAGCTTAGCACAGGGGAAAGAGACCCAGTACTTC; CDR3: CASSLAQGKETQYF
J: TRBJ1-4; size: NA; D: NA; V: TRBV19; DNA: TGTGCCAGTAGTTCACAGGCAACTAATGAAAAACTGTTTTTT; CDR3: CASSSQATNEKLFF
J: TRBJ2-5; size: many; D: NA; V: TRBV14; DNA: TGTGCCAGCAGCCCCGAGGGTCGTGGGGTGGTCCCCCAGTACTTC; CDR3: CASSPEGRGVVPQYF
J: TRBJ2-7; size: medium-sized; D: TRBD2; V: TRBV5-1; DNA: TGCGCCAGCAGCTTACGGCGGGAGAACGAGCAGTACTTC; CDR3: CASSLRRENEQYF
J: TRBJ1-1; size: many; D: NA; V: TRBV5-1; DNA: TGCGCCAGCAGCTTTTTGGGGCAACAGGTCGGGAACACTGAAGCTTTCTTT; CDR3: CASSFLGQQVGNTEAFF
J: TRBJ2-7; size: many; D: NA; V: TRBV30; DNA: TGTGCCTGGAGGGGCTCCGGCAGCTTAACCTACGAGCAGTACTTC; CDR3: CAWRGSGSLTYEQYF
J: TRBJ2-3; size: many; D: TRBD2; V: TRBV12-3/TRBV12-4; DNA: TGTGCCACAAGACTAGCGGCTAGCACAAATACGCAGTATTTT; CDR3: CATRLAASTNTQYF
J: TRBJ2-5; size: NA; D: NA; V: TRBV7-2; DNA: TGTGCCAGCAGCCCCCTCTACTCCTCCGGAGAGACCCAGTACTTC; CDR3: CASSPLYSSGETQYF
J: TRBJ2-7; size: NA; D: NA; V: TRBV3-1; DNA: TGTGCCAGCAGCCAAGCCACTACTAGCAAGCAGTACTTC; CDR3: CASSQATTSKQYF
J: TRBJ2-2; size: many; D: TRBD1; V: TRBV5-1; DNA: TGCGCCAGCAGCGGGGGACAGAGCACCGGGGAGCTGTTTTTT; CDR3: CASSGGQSTGELFF
J: TRBJ2-7; size: NA; D: NA; V: TRBV12-3/TRBV12-4; DNA: TGTGCCAGCAGTCCGGACACCTACGAGCAGTACTTC; CDR3: CASSPDTYEQYF
J: TRBJ2-2; size: few; D: NA; V: TRBV6-5; DNA: TGTGCCAGCAGTTACTCGACCGTATCGAACACCGGGGAGCTGTTTTTT; CDR3: CASSYSTVSNTGELFF
J: TRBJ2-3; size: few; D: TRBD2; V: TRBV5-1; DNA: TGCGCCAGCAGCCCCGTCTTCGGGGGGAGCACAGATACGCAGTATTTT; CDR3: CASSPVFGGSTDTQYF
J: TRBJ2-3; size: few; D: TRBD2; V: TRBV30; DNA: TGTGCCTGGAGTTGGACTAGCGAGAGCACAGATACGCAGTATTTT; CDR3: CAWSWTSESTDTQYF
J: TRBJ2-3; size: NA; D: TRBD2; V: TRBV10-1; DNA: TGCGCCAGCAGCCAAGGGGCTGGACGGGAGGCAAGGGGAATGCAGTATTTT; CDR3: CASSQGAGREARGMQYF
J: TRBJ2-5; size: NA; D: NA; V: TRBV24-1; DNA: TGTGCCACCAGTGATTTGGGCACGTCGACCCAGTACTTC; CDR3: CATSDLGTSTQYF
J: TRBJ1-2; size: NA; D: NA; V: TRBV4-2; DNA: TGTGCCAGCAGCCACCCAGCCTATGGCTACACCTTC; CDR3: CASSHPAYGYTF
J: TRBJ1-1; size: many; D: NA; V: TRBV5-8; DNA: TGTGCCAGCAGCTGGGGACATTTGAACACTGAAGCTTTCTTT; CDR3: CASSWGHLNTEAFF
J: TRBJ2-2; size: few; D: NA; V: TRBV7-2; DNA: TGTGCCAGCAGCTTAGGGTCAGGGGCGAACACCGGGGAGCTGTTTTTT; CDR3: CASSLGSGANTGELFF
J: TRBJ2-7; size: many; D: TRBD1; V: TRBV2; DNA: TGTGCCAGCAGACCCGACAGGGGGGGCTACGAGCAGTACTTC; CDR3: CASRPDRGGYEQYF
J: TRBJ1-3; size: many; D: TRBD1; V: TRBV5-1; DNA: TGCGCCAGCAGCTGGGGACAGGGGGCAACTGGAAACACCATATATTTT; CDR3: CASSWGQGATGNTIYF
J: TRBJ2-1; size: many; D: NA; V: TRBV11-2; DNA: TGTGCCAGCAGCCCCACCGAGAGGGGGGCGGGGAATGAGCAGTTCTTC; CDR3: CASSPTERGAGNEQFF
J: TRBJ2-4; size: few; D: NA; V: TRBV4-1; DNA: TGCGCCAGCAGCCAACCTTCAAAGGGGCCCATTCAGTACTTC; CDR3: CASSQPSKGPIQYF
J: TRBJ2-1; size: NA; D: NA; V: TRBV13; DNA: TGTGCCAGCAGCTTAGGCCGAGTAAGGGAGCCCAATGAGCAGTTCTTC; CDR3: CASSLGRVREPNEQFF
J: TRBJ2-5; size: NA; D: NA; V: TRBV19; DNA: TGTGCCAGTAGCTCCGACTCTCGGGGGCAAGAGACCCAGTACTTC; CDR3: CASSSDSRGQETQYF
J: TRBJ1-5; size: many; D: TRBD1; V: TRBV5-5; DNA: TGTGCCAGCAGCCCCGGGACAGGGGTTCAGCCCCAGCATTTT; CDR3: CASSPGTGVQPQHF
J: TRBJ2-3; size: NA; D: TRBD1; V: TRBV18; DNA: TGTGCCAGCTCACCGCTATCCGGGACAGACACAGATACGCAGTATTTT; CDR3: CASSPLSGTDTDTQYF
J: TRBJ1-1; size: NA; D: NA; V: TRBV10-3; DNA: TGTGCCATCAGTGACCTGGGACAGAACACTGAAGCTTTCTTT; CDR3: CAISDLGQNTEAFF
J: TRBJ2-2; size: few; D: TRBD2; V: TRBV6-5; DNA: TGTGCCAGCCGCACCACCCGGGGGGGCGGGGAGCTGTTTTTT; CDR3: CASRTTRGGGELFF
J: TRBJ2-3; size: NA; D: TRBD1; V: TRBV29-1; DNA: TGCAGCGCGGGACAGCGCACAGATACGCAGTATTTT; CDR3: CSAGQRTDTQYF
J: TRBJ1-1; size: NA; D: NA; V: TRBV7-2; DNA: TGTGCCAGCAGCTTAGTCAAGGGGGGTGAAGCTTTCTTT; CDR3: CASSLVKGGEAFF
J: TRBJ2-3; size: NA; D: TRBD1; V: TRBV18; DNA: TGTGCCAGCTCCCACTCCGGGACAGGGAGAGATACGCAGTATTTT; CDR3: CASSHSGTGRDTQYF
J: TRBJ2-7; size: many; D: TRBD1; V: TRBV20-1; DNA: TGCAGTGCTAGAGACCCGGGACAGATCTACGAGCAGTACTTC; CDR3: CSARDPGQIYEQYF
J: TRBJ1-1; size: NA; D: TRBD1; V: TRBV5-8; DNA: TGTGCCAGCAGCCTGCCAGGACAGGGCACTGAAGCTTTCTTT; CDR3: CASSLPGQGTEAFF
J: TRBJ1-1; size: many; D: NA; V: TRBV5-5; DNA: TGTGCCAGCAGCTTGGGACGGAACGGCCATGAAGCTTTCTTT; CDR3: CASSLGRNGHEAFF
J: TRBJ1-2; size: many; D: NA; V: TRBV27; DNA: TGTGCCAGCAGTCGTACGGACAGAGTCCCCTATGGCTACACCTTC; CDR3: CASSRTDRVPYGYTF
J: TRBJ1-6; size: many; D: TRBD1; V: TRBV12-3/TRBV12-4; DNA: TGTGCCAGCAGTTCCCGACAGGGAGGCAATTCACCCCTCCACTTT; CDR3: CASSSRQGGNSPLHF
J: TRBJ2-3; size: few; D: TRBD2; V: TRBV2; DNA: TGTGCCACCGGACTAGAAATGGCTAGCACAGATACGCAGTATTTT; CDR3: CATGLEMASTDTQYF
J: TRBJ2-3; size: NA; D: TRBD1; V: TRBV5-1; DNA: TGCGCCAGCAGCGGGGACAGCACGCAGTATTTT; CDR3: CASSGDSTQYF